This is a list of T cell receptor beta chains from one sample in a study of CD8 T cells in ankylosing spondylitis. In TCRdb, the 5' RACE reads were re-called with MiXCR into one record per CDR3 protein. This sample has 250,000 to 350,000 distinct CDR3 sequences, with 20% found just once. Input material: blood, either unsorted or a sorted T cell fraction (not recorded which). These receptors were taken from a male donor with ankylosing spondylitis or in good health (not recorded which). Both conserved end residues are part of each CDR3. D genes are given only for firm matches. Not all rows give a size; the values are once, few, many and, for expanded clones, a class.

-	TRBJ2-2	many	TRBV4-1	CASSQKGGELFF	TGCGCCAGCAGCCAAAAGGGCGGGGAGCTGTTTTTT
-	TRBJ2-5	few	TRBV29-1	CSGMTMAQETQYF	TGCAGCGGGATGACTATGGCGCAAGAGACCCAGTACTTC
-	TRBJ2-3	few	TRBV6-6	CASRRTGTDTQYF	TGTGCCAGCAGACGGACAGGCACAGATACGCAGTATTTT
-	TRBJ1-3	-	TRBV12-3/TRBV12-4	CASSPLIASGNTIYF	TGTGCCAGCAGTCCCCTGATTGCCTCTGGAAACACCATATATTTT
-	TRBJ1-1	-	TRBV5-1	CASMRQENTEAFF	TGCGCCAGCATGAGACAGGAAAACACTGAAGCTTTCTTT
-	TRBJ2-5	-	TRBV29-1	CSVDDRGGETQYF	TGCAGCGTTGATGACAGGGGAGGGGAGACCCAGTACTTC
-	TRBJ1-2	-	TRBV5-5	CASSLEGSSFYGYTF	TGTGCCAGCAGCTTGGAGGGCAGCTCCTTCTATGGCTACACCTTC
-	TRBJ2-2	-	TRBV6-1	CASSEGLVVGELFF	TGTGCCAGCAGTGAAGGGTTAGTTGTCGGGGAGCTGTTTTTT
TRBD2	TRBJ2-3	-	TRBV18	CASSPGLAGISTDTQYF	TGTGCCAGCTCACCGGGACTAGCGGGGATTAGCACAGATACGCAGTATTTT
-	TRBJ2-5	-	TRBV7-9	CASSLGMSGGQETQYF	TGTGCCAGCAGCTTAGGGATGTCTGGGGGCCAAGAGACCCAGTACTTC
TRBD1	TRBJ2-4	-	TRBV10-3	CAIRADRGAKNIQYF	TGTGCCATCAGGGCGGACAGGGGCGCCAAAAACATTCAGTACTTC